Each of the 24 T cell receptor beta chains below was sequenced from the same sample in a study of CD8 T cells in ankylosing spondylitis (dated by TCRdb to 2016 to 2017). Library construction relied on 5' RACE. These reads were obtained on an Illumina HiSeq 2500. TCRdb handled the public reads itself, with Q25 trimming in fastp and clone calling in MiXCR, and kept productive beta chains. For every CDR3 protein sequence, its rows merge into one entry that carries the most common genes and DNA. The sample yields 30,000 to 45,000 distinct CDR3 sequences; 10% were counted once. The ten top clones hold roughly 16% of the sample. What was sequenced was blood, either unsorted or a sorted T cell fraction (not recorded which). Receptors originate from a male donor with ankylosing spondylitis or in good health (not recorded which).

This clonotype was counted many times. The V call is TRBV3-1, the J call TRBJ2-3, with TRBD2 matching 11 bases. Germline V gene sequence: CDR1 LGHDT, CDR2 YNNKEL (reference sequence). This CDR3 is built from 16 residues. Trimming removed 5 bases from V and 2 bases from J; junction bases left unmatched: 6. The CDR3 DNA reads TGTGCCAGCAGCACCCGACTAGCGGGATCCACAGATACGCAGTATTTT. This gives the protein CASSTRLAGSTDTQYF.

This clonotype came up a few times. The rearrangement joins TRBV20-1 to TRBJ2-7; no clear D gene. The CDR3 consists of 13 residues. Trimming took 0 bases from V and 2 from J, leaving 8 bases between them. CDR1 and CDR2 (germline): DFQATT, SNEGSKA (reference sequence). The CDR3 region is CSARDLTAYEQYF. DNA of the CDR3: TGCAGTGCTAGAGATCTCACAGCCTACGAGCAGTACTTC.

This clonotype came up many times. The chain couples TRBV4-2 to TRBJ2-3, with D perhaps matching TRBD2 (5 bases). V lost 0 bases and J lost 6, with 10 bases in between. CDR1 LGHNA and CDR2 YNFKEQ come from the germline V gene. This CDR3 comprises 14 residues. CDR3 bases: TGTGCCAGCAGCCAAGATGGTAGCGTGGATACGCAGTATTTT. This codes for CASSQDGSVDTQYF.

Many counts were recorded for this clonotype. V usage is TRBV5-1 and J usage is TRBJ2-3; 8 nucleotides line up with TRBD1. V shed 4 bases, J shed 3 bases, and the junction held 4 bases outside the gene matches. The CDR3 is made up of 14 amino acids. CDR1 and CDR2 (germline): SGHRS, YFSETQ. This CDR3 is CASSQGQVTDTQYF. The CDR3, as DNA: TGCGCCAGCAGCCAGGGACAGGTGACAGATACGCAGTATTTT.

The sample holds many counts of this clonotype. The rearrangement uses TRBV7-3 and TRBJ2-1; TRBD2 matches at 8 bases. Trimming at V came to 4 bases and at J to 10 bases, leaving 12 bases not matched to a gene. Looked up from germline, CDR1 is SGHTA and CDR2 is FQGTGA. This CDR3 spans 15 amino acids. DNA for the CDR3: TGTGCCAGCAGCTCGATTCCAGCGGGAGTGGGCGAGCAGTTCTTC. Its protein is CASSSIPAGVGEQFF.

This clonotype was observed many times. The junction differs from germline at one of its ends, possibly a read error. The rearrangement links TRBV12-3 or TRBV12-4 to TRBJ2-1, with TRBD2 matching over 10 bases. The CDR3 totals 17 residues. DNA of the CDR3: TGTGCCAGCTGTTTTCTGGGCACTAGCGGGAAAAACAATGAGCAGTTCTTC. Its protein is CASCFLGTSGKNNEQFF.

This clonotype was counted at least ten times. CDR3 in amino acids: CASSVDLNTEAFF. In nucleotides, the CDR3 is TGTGCCAGCAGCGTAGACTTAAACACTGAAGCTTTCTTT. This chain links TRBV9 with TRBJ1-1; D unclear. The CDR3 consists of 13 residues. V was shortened by 0 bases and J by 2 bases, with 5 bases between the two germline ends. Germline CDR1 reads SGDLS; CDR2 reads YYNGEE.

This clonotype was recorded at least ten times. The chain couples TRBV20-1 to TRBJ2-7; 9 nucleotides align to TRBD2. The CDR3 extends over 13 amino acids. Germline lookup yields CDR1 DFQATT and CDR2 SNEGSKA (reference sequence). The ends lost 4 bases at V and 3 bases at J; junction bases unmatched: 4. The CDR3 bases are TGCAGTGCTATGGGAGCGGGAGGCTACGAGCAGTACTTC. It yields the protein CSAMGAGGYEQYF.

The chain is built from TRBV18 and TRBJ1-1; 7 bases agree with TRBD1. The CDR3 is 13 residues long. Germline V gives CDR1 KGHSH, CDR2 LQKENI. V trimming: 4 bases; J trimming: 7 bases; junction bases outside the gene matches: 6. CDR3 in amino acids: CASSLDRDSEAFF. The CDR3 coding sequence is TGTGCCAGCTCACTAGACCGGGACAGTGAAGCTTTCTTT.

This clonotype came up a few times. V and J are TRBV6-2 or TRBV6-3 and TRBJ2-7; D not certain. The ends were cut back, 0 bases at V and 3 bases at J, with 9 bases in the middle. This CDR3 region has 14 residues. In germline, CDR1 is MNHEY, CDR2 SVGEGT. This CDR3 reads CASSYSTGGYEQYF. The DNA of the CDR3 is TGTGCCAGCAGTTACTCGACGGGCGGCTACGAGCAGTACTTC.

This clonotype was seen ten or more times. One end of the junction varies from germline; a read error may be responsible. This chain uses TRBV29-1 with TRBJ1-3; D perhaps matches TRBD1 (5 bases). The CDR3 spans 13 residues. Looked up from germline, CDR1 is SQVTM and CDR2 is ANQGSEA. In DNA form, the CDR3 reads TGCAGCGTGGAAGGAGGGGTTGGAAACACCATATATTTT. Translated, it gives CSVEGGVGNTIYF.

This clonotype was seen at least ten times. The chain combines TRBV5-1 with TRBJ2-2; D gene ambiguous. V lost 2 bases, J lost 0 bases, and 8 bases lay in between. CDR1 and CDR2 from the germline V gene are SGHRS and YFSETQ. The CDR3 totals 15 residues. CDR3 sequence reads: CASSFDNSNTGELFF. CDR3 nucleotides: TGCGCCAGCAGCTTCGACAATTCGAACACCGGGGAGCTGTTTTTT.

This clonotype was detected ten times or more. The rearrangement joins TRBV5-1 to TRBJ2-1; 7 bases are shared with TRBD1. The CDR3 totals 15 residues. The V and J ends lost 7 bases and 2 bases, in that order; junction bases with no gene match: 9. CDR1 and CDR2 (germline): SGHRS, YFSETQ. The CDR3 loop reads CASGEGGRAYNEQFF. CDR3 nucleotide sequence: TGCGCCAGCGGCGAAGGGGGCAGGGCCTACAATGAGCAGTTCTTC.

This clonotype was seen at least ten times. This rearrangement joins TRBV20-1 to TRBJ1-4; no clear D. The germline gives CDR1 DFQATT, CDR2 SNEGSKA (reference sequence). V was clipped by 5 bases and J by 0 bases, with 7 bases between them. CDR3 length equals 13 residues. CDR3 bases: TGCAGTGCTTTCAGGACAACTAATGAAAAACTGTTTTTT. It yields the protein CSAFRTTNEKLFF.

This clonotype occurred many times. The chain is built from TRBV25-1 and TRBJ1-5; no clear D. The germline V gene has CDR1 MGHDK and CDR2 SYGVNS. The CDR3 contains 13 residues. The germline V and J ends were trimmed by 5 bases and 4 bases, with 9 bases remaining between them. The CDR3 sequence: CASSSDGNQPQHF. DNA for the CDR3: TGTGCCAGCAGTTCGGACGGGAATCAGCCCCAGCATTTT.

This clonotype was recorded at least ten times. The V and J genes are TRBV28 and TRBJ2-1, with 7 bases identical to TRBD2. This CDR3 has 21 amino acids. Trimming took 5 bases from V and 0 from J; bases not matched to a gene: 22. CDR1 and CDR2 (germline): MDHEN, SYDVKM. The CDR3 is CASSDLMGRGRREPSYNEQFF. The CDR3, as DNA: TGTGCCAGCAGTGACTTGATGGGACGGGGACGGCGGGAGCCCTCCTACAATGAGCAGTTCTTC. The entire variable domain, with the rest obtained from reference TRBV28 and TRBJ2-1, is as follows: DVKVTQSSRYLVKRTGEKVFLECVQDMDHENMFWYRQDPGLGLRLIYFSYDVKMKEKGDIPEGYSVSREKKERFSLILESASTNQTSMYLCASSDLMGRGRREPSYNEQFFGPGTRLTVL.

This clonotype was seen ten or more times. V usage is TRBV7-8 and J usage is TRBJ2-7; TRBD2 matches 8 bases. Losses at the gene ends were 1 base for V and 2 bases for J; bases not matched to a gene: 10. The CDR3 has 17 residues. Germline lookup yields CDR1 SGHVS and CDR2 FQNEAQ. The CDR3 region is CASSLGRLARGTYEQYF. The CDR3, as DNA: TGTGCCAGCAGCTTAGGGAGACTAGCGAGGGGGACCTACGAGCAGTACTTC.

This clonotype was counted ten times or more. The chain combines TRBV12-3 or TRBV12-4 with TRBJ2-1, with 13 bases matching TRBD2. The CDR3 totals 18 residues. After removal of 5 bases from V and 8 bases from J, the junction contained 15 bases not matched to a gene. CDR3 DNA sequence: TGTGCCAGCAGTCCCCTAGGACTAGCGGGAGTCCCTTCGGATGAGCAGTTCTTC. Translated: CASSPLGLAGVPSDEQFF.

This clonotype was found many times. The chain has TRBV20-1 and TRBJ1-1; 10 nucleotides match TRBD1. This CDR3 has 17 residues. V lost 2 bases and J lost 0; bases outside the gene matches: 9. The V gene's germline CDR1 is DFQATT and CDR2 SNEGSKA (reference sequence). The CDR3 sequence: CSARIGTGDIMNTEAFF. The DNA for the CDR3 is TGCAGTGCTAGAATCGGGACAGGGGACATCATGAACACTGAAGCTTTCTTT.

This clonotype was found many times. V and J are TRBV10-2 and TRBJ2-1; D uncertain. This CDR3 spans 12 amino acids. The germline V and J ends were trimmed by 6 bases and 4 bases, with 7 bases remaining between them. Germline V lookup: CDR1 WSHSY, CDR2 SAAADI. CDR3 loop: CASRDLYNEQFF. DNA for the CDR3: TGCGCCAGCAGAGACTTGTACAATGAGCAGTTCTTC.

The V gene is TRBV5-1, the J gene TRBJ2-1, with 13 nucleotides matching TRBD2. Germline V CDR1 and CDR2: SGHRS, YFSETQ. The CDR3 contains 15 residues. V lost 3 bases to trimming and J lost 13 bases; unmatched junction nucleotides: 10. The CDR3 is CASSSSGTSGNGQFF. CDR3 nucleotides: TGCGCCAGCAGCTCGTCCGGGACTAGCGGGAACGGACAGTTCTTC.

This clonotype showed up many times. This chain uses TRBV5-1 with TRBJ1-3, with D unresolved. Deletions cut 2 bases from V and 0 bases from J, with 9 bases between. This CDR3 is 15 amino acids long. Germline values: CDR1 SGHRS, CDR2 YFSETQ. CDR3: CASSFGGSSGNTIYF. The CDR3 nucleotides are TGCGCCAGCAGCTTTGGTGGTTCCTCTGGAAACACCATATATTTT.

This chain links TRBV7-2 with TRBJ2-2, with 7 bases aligning to TRBD1. This CDR3 spans 13 amino acids. The junction had 1 base not matched to a gene; V was cut back by 4 bases and J by 5 bases. Per germline, CDR1 SGHTA and CDR2 FQGNSA. The CDR3 DNA sequence: TGTGCCAGCAGCTCGGACAGGACCGGGGAGCTGTTTTTT. Encoded protein: CASSSDRTGELFF.

This clonotype was seen only a few times. This chain connects TRBV7-9 to TRBJ2-5, with D tentatively TRBD1 (5 bases). CDR3 length: 13 amino acids. The V gene's germline CDR1 is SEHNR and CDR2 FQNEAQ (reference sequence). The V and J ends lost 4 bases and 2 bases respectively, with 8 bases between them. The CDR3 coding sequence is TGTGCCAGCAGCTCGACAGAGCAAGAGACCCAGTACTTC. Translating gives CASSSTEQETQYF.